This T cell receptor beta chain was identified in a study of patients and donors after allogeneic stem cell transplantation. The CDR3 extends over 13 amino acids. Germline lookup yields CDR1 DFQATT and CDR2 SNEGSKA (reference sequence). V dropped 3 bases and J dropped 0 bases, with 8 bases sitting between them. TCRdb ran MiXCR on the RT-PCR reads and lists one entry per CDR3 protein. The sample shows 110,000 or so distinct CDR3 sequences, 35% of them seen only once. This receptor was taken from a human donor who was either an allogeneic HSCT recipient or a stem cell or donor lymphocyte infusion donor (not recorded which). It is not recorded whose cells these are; they may come from a transplant donor. The chain is built from TRBV20-1 and TRBJ1-1; tentative D call: TRBD1 (5 bases). The sequenced sample consisted of blood, either unsorted or a sorted T cell fraction (not recorded which). The CDR3 loop is CSASKGMNTEAFF. CDR3 coding DNA: TGCAGTGCTAGTAAGGGGATGAACACTGAAGCTTTCTTT.